This T cell receptor beta chain was sequenced in a study of blood T cell repertoires in COVID-19. Here immunoSEQ multiplex PCR was the method, and the copy in TCRdb shows in-frame clones only, minus some. The table shows more than 300,000 clones, with 87% occurring only once. The CDR3 runs to 13 residues. From germline, CDR1 is MGHDK and CDR2 SYGVNS. Trimming left V 3 bases short and J 3 bases short, with 8 bases between. Adults between roughly 18 and 100 years of age took part from more than 20 US areas. The material sequenced was PBMCs or T cells enriched from blood (not recorded which). The TCR comes from a middle-aged man in a cohort exposed to, infected with or recovered from COVID-19 (not recorded which). The chain links TRBV25-1 to TRBJ2-5, with TRBD2 as a possible D gene (5 bases). CDR3 amino acids: CASSETIKETQYF. CDR3 in DNA: TGTGCCAGCAGTGAGACTATTAAAGAGACCCAGTACTTC.